This section outlines one T cell receptor (beta chain) sequence together with its context. These data are taken from a study of T cells in Graves' hyperthyroidism and ophthalmopathy. What was amplified from RNA transcripts were TCR beta CDR3 regions. During a first-round RT-PCR of the TCR CDR3, the HTBI primer set was used. TCRdb fed the multiplex PCR reads into MiXCR, producing one record per CDR3 protein. The profile covers fewer than 700,000 distinct CDR3 sequences, with about a sixth appearing a single time and roughly 15% taken by the ten largest. V lost 1 base and J lost 8, with 17 bases in between. Germline CDR1 reads LGHDT; CDR2 reads YNNKEL (reference sequence). CDR3 size: 15 residues.

Sequenced input: blood. The chain has TRBV3-1 and TRBJ1-2; D gene uncertain. The sequence was obtained from a woman aged 18 to 35 with Graves' ophthalmopathy. CDR3 DNA sequence: TGTGCCAGCAGCCAAGGGGCAGTGACATTGAACGGCTACACCTTC. This gives the protein CASSQGAVTLNGYTF.